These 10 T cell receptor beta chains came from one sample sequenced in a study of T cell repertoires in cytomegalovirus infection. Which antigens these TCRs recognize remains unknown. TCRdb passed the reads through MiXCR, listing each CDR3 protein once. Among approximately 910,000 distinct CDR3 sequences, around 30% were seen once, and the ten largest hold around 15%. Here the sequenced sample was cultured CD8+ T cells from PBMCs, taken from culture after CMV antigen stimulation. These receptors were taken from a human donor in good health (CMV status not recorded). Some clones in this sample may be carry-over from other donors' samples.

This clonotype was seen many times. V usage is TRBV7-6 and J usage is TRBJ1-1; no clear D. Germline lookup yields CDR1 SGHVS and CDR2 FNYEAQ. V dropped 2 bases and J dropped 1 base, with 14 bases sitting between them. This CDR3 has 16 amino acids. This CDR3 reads CASSLPTLGENTEAFF. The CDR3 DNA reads TGTGCCAGCAGCTTACCGACCTTGGGAGAGAACACTGAAGCTTTCTTT. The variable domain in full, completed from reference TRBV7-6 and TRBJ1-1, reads GAGVSQSPRYKVTKRGQDVALRCDPISGHVSLYWYRQALGQGPEFLTYFNYEAQQDKSGLPNDRFSAERPEGSISTLTIQRTEQRDSAMYRCASSLPTLGENTEAFFGQGTRLTVV.

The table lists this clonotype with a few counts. The CDR3: CASSQDLSGGPGETQYF. CDR3 coding DNA: TGCGCCAGCAGCCAAGATCTTAGCGGGGGCCCAGGGGAGACCCAGTACTTC. V is TRBV4-3 and J is TRBJ2-5, with 9 bases that match TRBD2. The junction had 10 bases not matched to a gene; V was cut back by 0 bases and J by 5 bases. The CDR3 sequence is 17 residues long. Germline CDR1 LGHNA, CDR2 YSLEER.

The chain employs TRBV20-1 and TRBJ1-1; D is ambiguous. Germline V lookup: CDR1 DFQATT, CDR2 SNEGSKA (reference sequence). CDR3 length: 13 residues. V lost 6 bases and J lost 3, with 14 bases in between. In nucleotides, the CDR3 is TGCAGTGCACACGGGGTCCTAGACACTGAAGCTTTCTTT. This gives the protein CSAHGVLDTEAFF.

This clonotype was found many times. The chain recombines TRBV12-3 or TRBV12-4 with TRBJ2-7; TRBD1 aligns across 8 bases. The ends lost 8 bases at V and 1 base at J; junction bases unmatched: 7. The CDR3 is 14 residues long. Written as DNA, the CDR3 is TGTGCCAGCCCGGACAGGGCGACTTCCTACGAGCAGTACGTC. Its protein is CASPDRATSYEQYV.

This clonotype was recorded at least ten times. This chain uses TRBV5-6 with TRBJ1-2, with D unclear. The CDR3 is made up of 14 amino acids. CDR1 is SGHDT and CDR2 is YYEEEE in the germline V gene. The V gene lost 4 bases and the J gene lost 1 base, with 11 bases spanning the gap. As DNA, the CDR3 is TGTGCCAGCAGCGCACCAACCCGTAACTATGGCTACACCTTC. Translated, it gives CASSAPTRNYGYTF.

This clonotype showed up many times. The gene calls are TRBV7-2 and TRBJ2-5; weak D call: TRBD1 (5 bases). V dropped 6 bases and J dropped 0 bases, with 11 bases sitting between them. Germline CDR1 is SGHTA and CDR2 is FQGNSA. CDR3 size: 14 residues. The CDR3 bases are TGTGCCAGCAGTAATCCAGGGTACCAAGAGACCCAGTACTTC. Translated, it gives CASSNPGYQETQYF.

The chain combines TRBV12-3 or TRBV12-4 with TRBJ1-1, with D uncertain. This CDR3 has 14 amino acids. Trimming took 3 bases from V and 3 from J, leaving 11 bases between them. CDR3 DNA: TGTGCCAGCAGTTTTAGTCAATTGTACACTGAAGCTTTCTTT. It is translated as CASSFSQLYTEAFF.

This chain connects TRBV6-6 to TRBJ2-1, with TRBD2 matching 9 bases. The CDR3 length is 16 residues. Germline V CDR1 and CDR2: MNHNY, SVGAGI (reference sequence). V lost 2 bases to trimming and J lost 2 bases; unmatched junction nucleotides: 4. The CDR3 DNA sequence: TGTGCCAGCAGTTACACCAGCGGGGGGACCTACAATGAGCAGTTCTTC. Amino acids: CASSYTSGGTYNEQFF.

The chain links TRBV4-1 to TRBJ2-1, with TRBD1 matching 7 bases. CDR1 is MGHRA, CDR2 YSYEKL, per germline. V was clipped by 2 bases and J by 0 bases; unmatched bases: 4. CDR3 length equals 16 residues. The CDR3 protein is CASSQLRQGSYNEQFF. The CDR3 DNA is TGCGCCAGCAGCCAATTGCGACAGGGCTCCTACAATGAGCAGTTCTTC.

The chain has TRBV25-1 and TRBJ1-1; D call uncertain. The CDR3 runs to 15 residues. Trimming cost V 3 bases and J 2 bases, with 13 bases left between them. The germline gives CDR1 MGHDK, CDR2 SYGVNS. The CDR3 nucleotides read TGTGCCAGCAGTGAGGGAGCCGGGGTAAACACTGAAGCTTTCTTT. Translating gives CASSEGAGVNTEAFF.